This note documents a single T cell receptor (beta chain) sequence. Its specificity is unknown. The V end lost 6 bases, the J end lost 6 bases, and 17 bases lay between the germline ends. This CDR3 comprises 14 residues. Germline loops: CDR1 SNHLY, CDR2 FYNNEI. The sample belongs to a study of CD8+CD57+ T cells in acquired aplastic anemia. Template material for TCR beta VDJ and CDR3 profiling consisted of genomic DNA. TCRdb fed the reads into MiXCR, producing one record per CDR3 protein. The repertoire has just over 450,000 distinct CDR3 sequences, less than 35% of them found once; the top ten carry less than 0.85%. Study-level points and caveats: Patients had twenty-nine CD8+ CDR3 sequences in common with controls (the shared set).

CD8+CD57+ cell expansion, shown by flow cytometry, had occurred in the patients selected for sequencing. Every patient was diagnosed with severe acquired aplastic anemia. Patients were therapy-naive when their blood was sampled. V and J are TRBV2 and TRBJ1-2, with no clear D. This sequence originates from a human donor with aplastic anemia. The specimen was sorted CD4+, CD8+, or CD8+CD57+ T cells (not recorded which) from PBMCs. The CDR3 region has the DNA TGTGCCAGCAGCTTAGTGGCGGGTTTGCATGGCTACACCTTC. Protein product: CASSLVAGLHGYTF.